The present entry profiles one T cell receptor (beta chain) with its context. Its antigen is still unknown. These data belong to a study of T-cell memory formation after mild COVID-19. Study background: TCR clusters were mostly donor specific.

5'RACE with constant-segment primers yielded barcoded, UMI-tagged TCR alpha and TCR beta cDNA libraries. Via MiXCR, TCRdb re-called the 5' RACE reads, giving one row per CDR3 protein. Of around 150,000 distinct CDR3 sequences listed, roughly 30% are singletons. Germline CDR1 MNHNS, CDR2 SASEGT. V shed 7 bases and J shed 8 bases, with 14 bases lying between them. The CDR3 is 13 residues long. Study-level findings and limits: Contracting CD4+ clones lay largely in CM and EM, with CD8+ ones residing in EMRA. From day 15 to 85, contracting clones were balanced between CD4 and CD8, whereas later expanders leaned toward CD4+.

Sequenced sample: PBMCs or a T cell subset sorted from them (not recorded which). The TCR comes from an adult woman who had mild COVID-19 (a few samples of this study predate the infection). Cell type and time point are not known. The chain combines TRBV6-1 with TRBJ1-4; D gene unclear. DNA for the CDR3: TGTGCCAGCACTGCCTGGGGAGGAGAAAAACTGTTTTTT. Protein: CASTAWGGEKLFF.